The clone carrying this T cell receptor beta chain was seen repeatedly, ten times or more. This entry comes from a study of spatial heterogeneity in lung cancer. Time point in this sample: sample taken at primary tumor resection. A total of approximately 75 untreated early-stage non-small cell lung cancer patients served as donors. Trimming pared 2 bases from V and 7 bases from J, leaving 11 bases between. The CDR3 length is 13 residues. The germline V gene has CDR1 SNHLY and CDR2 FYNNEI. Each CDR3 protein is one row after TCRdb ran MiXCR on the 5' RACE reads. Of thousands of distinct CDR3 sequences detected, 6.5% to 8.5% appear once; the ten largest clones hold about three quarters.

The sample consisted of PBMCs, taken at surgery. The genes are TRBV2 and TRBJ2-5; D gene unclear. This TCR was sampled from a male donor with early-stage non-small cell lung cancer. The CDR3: CASSESPRVTQYF. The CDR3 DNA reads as TGTGCCAGCAGTGAATCCCCCCGCGTGACCCAGTACTTC.